This TCR beta chain was observed in a study of CD8 T cells in Susac syndrome. RNA amounts of about 0.5 to 1 ug underwent reverse transcription with random hexamers. The CDR3 of TCR beta was amplified by immunoSEQ multiplex PCR across 54 Vbeta and 13 Jbeta. TCRdb fed the immunoSEQ multiplex PCR reads into MiXCR, producing one record per CDR3 protein. Of 300,000 or so distinct CDR3 sequences listed, around 90% are singletons. The V segment lost 6 bases and the J segment 6 bases; nucleotides outside the gene matches: 5. The CDR3 spans 14 residues. On this clonotype itself: The antigen is unknown.

Study-wide results and caveats: The study conceded that its TCR sequencing and HLA analysis involved relatively few individuals.

It was treatment-naive patients with stable or active relapsing-remitting disease who made up the multiple sclerosis controls. The chain has TRBV12-3 or TRBV12-4 and TRBJ1-5; 10 positions match TRBD1. The TCR comes from a human donor with multiple sclerosis. Sequenced sample: CD4+ T cells from PBMCs. This CDR3 reads CASRRQGAVQPQHF. CDR3 coding DNA: TGTGCCAGCAGGAGACAGGGGGCTGTTCAGCCCCAGCATTTT.